Presented here are 29 T cell receptor beta chains from one specimen sequenced in a study of blood T cell repertoires in COVID-19. Method: immunoSEQ multiplex PCR; TCRdb's copy keeps in-frame clones and lacks some. The table shows more than 150,000 clones, with around 84% occurring only once. What was sequenced was peripheral blood. These TCRs come from a man between 40 and 49 years old with active or convalescent COVID-19.

This rearrangement joins TRBV2 to TRBJ1-2; D is perhaps TRBD1 (6 bases). In germline, CDR1 is SNHLY, CDR2 FYNNEI. This CDR3 has 14 residues. V lost 4 bases and J lost 6, with 15 bases in between. The CDR3 region is CASSGLGAVDGYTF. The CDR3 nucleotides are TGTGCCAGCAGTGGTCTGGGGGCCGTGGATGGCTACACCTTC.

J is TRBJ1-1 and V is TRBV4-1; tentative D call: TRBD1 (5 bases). Germline CDR1 is MGHRA and CDR2 is YSYEKL. Trimming removed 0 bases at V and 5 bases at J, with 13 bases between. This CDR3 region has 15 residues. CDR3 residues: CASSQDPGGTTEAFF. CDR3 nucleotides: TGCGCCAGCAGCCAAGATCCGGGGGGGACGACTGAAGCTTTCTTT.

This chain links TRBV18 with TRBJ1-2; possibly TRBD1 for D (5 bases). V was trimmed by 4 bases and J by 0 bases, leaving 12 bases between them. This CDR3 spans 15 amino acids. Germline V gene data show CDR1 as KGHSH and CDR2 as LQKENI. CDR3 DNA sequence: TGTGCCAGCTCACACACGACAGTCCCTAACTATGGCTACACCTTC. As protein: CASSHTTVPNYGYTF.

This clone came up a few times. Other DNA variants within this sample encode the same CDR3. The genes are TRBV6-1 and TRBJ1-5; D uncertain. The CDR3 contains 13 residues. Trimming pared 2 bases from V and 6 bases from J, leaving 8 bases between. Germline V gene lookup returns CDR1 MNHNS and CDR2 SASEGT. The CDR3 region is CASSERERQPQHF. DNA for the CDR3: TGTGCCAGCAGTGAACGAGAGCGTCAGCCCCAGCATTTT.

The V and J genes are TRBV28 and TRBJ1-5; tentative D call: TRBD1 (6 bases). Between the trimmed V and J ends, which lost 6 bases and 5 bases, there was a span of 14 bases. Per germline, CDR1 MDHEN and CDR2 SYDVKM. This CDR3 is built from 14 residues. The CDR3 DNA reads TGTGCCAGCAGCTCTGGGGACATTTATCAGCCCCAGCATTTT. Translation gives CASSSGDIYQPQHF.

The V call is TRBV2, the J call TRBJ1-4; a weak D match, TRBD1 (5 bases). Germline V gives CDR1 SNHLY, CDR2 FYNNEI. V lost 6 bases to trimming and J lost 7 bases, with 12 bases between them. This CDR3 has 13 residues. CDR3 loop: CASRGGRGEKLFF. The CDR3 coding sequence is TGTGCCAGCAGGGGAGGGAGGGGTGAAAAACTGTTTTTT.

This chain joins TRBV6-5 and TRBJ1-1; a possible D gene is TRBD1 (5 bases). This CDR3 spans 14 amino acids. The V gene lost 0 bases and the J gene lost 3 bases, with 8 bases spanning the gap. CDR1 and CDR2 from the germline V gene are MNHEY and SVGAGI. The CDR3 coding sequence is TGTGCCAGCAGTTACTCGTGGGGCGACACTGAAGCTTTCTTT. As protein: CASSYSWGDTEAFF.

V gene TRBV2 combines with J gene TRBJ1-3; D might be TRBD1 (6 bases). V lost 7 bases and J 4 bases, leaving 35 bases between the germline ends. The CDR3 totals 21 residues. Per germline, CDR1 SNHLY and CDR2 FYNNEI. Here the CDR3 DNA reads TGTGCCAGCACGCCAGAGGGAGTCCCATGGACTAGGGACAAGGGGGGAAACACCATATATTTT. It is translated as CASTPEGVPWTRDKGGNTIYF.

The V and J genes are TRBV6-2 or TRBV6-3 and TRBJ2-5; D possibly corresponds to TRBD2 (7 bases). Germline V lookup: CDR1 MNHEY, CDR2 SVGEGT. Deletions cut 2 bases from V and 4 bases from J, with 14 bases between. The CDR3 spans 15 residues. As DNA, the CDR3 is TGTGCCAGCAGTTACAGCGGACTAGGGGGAGAGACCCAGTACTTC. As protein: CASSYSGLGGETQYF.

The chain combines TRBV7-6 with TRBJ2-1; D gene unclear. The germline CDR1 and CDR2 sequences are SGHVS and FNYEAQ. V dropped 4 bases and J dropped 7 bases, with 11 bases sitting between them. There are 13 residues in the CDR3. As DNA, the CDR3 is TGTGCCAGCAGCTCCGTTCCCGTAAATGAGCAGTTCTTC. Translating it yields CASSSVPVNEQFF.

The chain links TRBV29-1 to TRBJ2-7; D may be TRBD1 (5 bases). The CDR3 spans 14 residues. Trimming pared 4 bases from V and 2 bases from J, leaving 15 bases between. Per germline, CDR1 SQVTM and CDR2 ANQGSEA. In DNA, the CDR3 is TGCAGCGTTGTTTATCTGGGGCTAACCTACGAGCAGTACTTC. It encodes CSVVYLGLTYEQYF.

The V and J genes are TRBV30 and TRBJ1-4, with D possibly TRBD1 on 6 matching bases. The germline V gene has CDR1 GTSNPN and CDR2 SVGIG (reference sequence). V was clipped by 2 bases and J by 8 bases, with 15 bases between them. The length of the CDR3 is 14 residues. The CDR3 DNA reads as TGTGCCTGGAGTTTACAGGGTAGCTGGGAAAAACTGTTTTTT. Translating it yields CAWSLQGSWEKLFF.

This CDR3 reads CASSPLAETQYF. The DNA of the CDR3 is TGTGCCAGCTCACCATTAGCAGAGACCCAGTACTTC. The chain has TRBV18 and TRBJ2-5; no firm D call. Germline V CDR1 and CDR2: KGHSH, LQKENI. V gave up 2 bases and J gave up 4 bases, with 5 bases separating them. CDR3 size: 12 residues.

The table lists this clone with a few counts. The CDR3 region is CASSPSGQTYGYTF. The CDR3 nucleotides are TGTGCCAGCAGCCCGTCGGGACAGACCTATGGCTACACCTTC. V gene TRBV11-2 combines with J gene TRBJ1-2; 7 bases align to TRBD1. The germline CDR1 and CDR2 sequences are SGHAT and FQNNGV. There are 14 residues in the CDR3. Trimming removed 5 bases from V and 4 bases from J; junction bases left unmatched: 7.

The V gene is TRBV6-6, the J gene TRBJ1-6; perhaps TRBD1 as D (5 bases). Germline CDR1 and CDR2: MNHNY and SVGAGI (reference sequence). CDR3 length equals 13 residues. Trimming stripped 7 bases from V and 8 bases from J, with 12 bases between. The DNA of the CDR3 is TGTGCCAGCAACATAGGGGCAGATTCACCCCTCCACTTT. Its protein product is CASNIGADSPLHF.

The rearrangement links TRBV30 to TRBJ1-4; D might be TRBD1 (5 bases). Germline-derived CDR1 and CDR2 are GTSNPN and SVGIG (reference sequence). This CDR3 spans 14 amino acids. With 2 bases removed from V and 8 bases from J, the gap between germline ends came to 15 bases. The DNA of the CDR3 is TGTGCCTGGAGTTCCCAGGGAGGGAGCGAAAAACTGTTTTTT. Translated: CAWSSQGGSEKLFF.

The chain uses TRBV10-3 and TRBJ1-1; the D gene is possibly TRBD1 (5 bases). In germline, CDR1 is ENHRY, CDR2 SYGVKD. V was clipped by 8 bases and J by 2 bases, with 12 bases between them. The CDR3 totals 13 residues. The CDR3 spells CAIQTESNTEAFF. CDR3 DNA sequence: TGTGCCATCCAGACAGAAAGTAACACTGAAGCTTTCTTT.

This sequence joins TRBV11-3 and TRBJ2-1, with D perhaps matching TRBD2 (5 bases). The CDR3 runs to 14 residues. The V and J ends lost 5 bases and 1 base respectively, with 9 bases between them. CDR1 and CDR2 from the germline V gene are SGHNT and YENEEA. The CDR3 coding sequence is TGTGCCAGCAGCCCACGCGGGTCCTACAATGAGCAGTTCTTC. Translating gives CASSPRGSYNEQFF.

The chain couples TRBV28 to TRBJ1-1, with 9 bases identical to TRBD1. CDR3 length: 15 residues. The trim removed 3 bases at V and 3 bases at J, leaving 5 bases unmatched. The germline V gene has CDR1 MDHEN and CDR2 SYDVKM. CDR3 region: CASSFGDRVYTEAFF. In nucleotides, the CDR3 is TGTGCCAGCAGTTTTGGGGACAGGGTCTACACTGAAGCTTTCTTT. The variable domain in full, with the rest retrieved from reference TRBV28 and TRBJ1-1, is DVKVTQSSRYLVKRTGEKVFLECVQDMDHENMFWYRQDPGLGLRLIYFSYDVKMKEKGDIPEGYSVSREKKERFSLILESASTNQTSMYLCASSFGDRVYTEAFFGQGTRLTVV.

This sequence joins TRBV3-1 (or the pseudogene TRBV3-2) and TRBJ2-1, with 8 bases lining up with TRBD2. Germline lookup yields CDR1 LGHDT and CDR2 YNNKEL (reference sequence). There are 15 residues in the CDR3. The V segment lost 5 bases and the J segment 8 bases; nucleotides outside the gene matches: 11. The CDR3 DNA follows: TGTGCCAGCAGCACGTCGCGGGGGGTGTGGGATGAGCAGTTCTTC. This encodes CASSTSRGVWDEQFF.

This clone came up once. V gene TRBV5-4 combines with J gene TRBJ2-1; 11 nucleotides align to TRBD1. Germline V gene sequence: CDR1 SGHNT, CDR2 YYREEE (reference sequence). The CDR3 is 15 residues long. The V gene end was trimmed by 2 bases and the J gene end by 7 bases; junction bases not matched to a gene: 5. The CDR3 region is CASSLKGQGANEQFF. CDR3 nucleotides: TGTGCCAGCAGCTTAAAAGGACAGGGGGCTAATGAGCAGTTCTTC.

The rearrangement links TRBV15 to TRBJ2-3; 7 bases map to TRBD2. The CDR3 runs 15 residues. The junction had 4 bases not matched to a gene; V was cut back by 3 bases and J by 1 base. The germline gives CDR1 LNHNV, CDR2 YYDKDF (reference sequence). The DNA of the CDR3 is TGTGCCACCAGCAGGCAGCGGGGACGCACAGATACGCAGTATTTT. Its translation is CATSRQRGRTDTQYF.

V and J are TRBV24-1 and TRBJ2-7; 10 bases align to TRBD1. The CDR3 loop spans 14 amino acids. CDR1 and CDR2 (germline): KGHDR, SFDVKD. Trimming at V came to 1 base and at J to 5 bases, leaving 1 base not matched to a gene. This CDR3 is CATSDFGTGDEQYF. The CDR3 DNA reads TGTGCCACCAGTGATTTCGGGACAGGGGACGAGCAGTACTTC.

This clone was seen only a few times. The chain couples TRBV6-5 to TRBJ1-2; D is unclear. Trimming removed 5 bases at V and 0 bases at J, with 13 bases between. The CDR3 runs 15 residues. Germline CDR1 and CDR2: MNHEY and SVGAGI. CDR3 sequence (DNA): TGTGCCAGCAGTCCCGTCGCCAGCGCTAACTATGGCTACACCTTC. Protein product: CASSPVASANYGYTF.

The V call is TRBV2, the J call TRBJ1-6, with 7 bases matching TRBD1. The CDR3 is 15 residues long. The germline gives CDR1 SNHLY, CDR2 FYNNEI. The ends lost 7 bases at V and 4 bases at J; junction bases unmatched: 7. The CDR3 nucleotides are TGTGCCAGCACCTTTGGACAGGATTATAATTCACCCCTCCACTTT. It encodes CASTFGQDYNSPLHF.

The chain employs TRBV11-3 and TRBJ2-1, with 8 bases identical to TRBD1. This CDR3 has 18 residues. V lost 8 bases, J lost 4 bases, and 19 bases stayed unmatched. Germline CDR1 reads SGHNT; CDR2 reads YENEEA. This CDR3 is CASANIPSDRVLYNEQFF. The CDR3 DNA reads as TGTGCCAGCGCTAACATACCCTCGGACAGGGTTCTTTACAATGAGCAGTTCTTC.

This clone was detected once. This rearrangement joins TRBV7-2 to TRBJ2-7, with 8 bases fitting TRBD1. The CDR3 has 15 residues. The V and J ends lost 5 bases and 0 bases, in that order; junction bases with no gene match: 6. In germline, CDR1 is SGHTA, CDR2 FQGNSA. This CDR3 is CASSPRTGSSYEQYF. The CDR3 DNA reads TGTGCCAGCAGCCCGCGGACAGGGAGCTCCTACGAGCAGTACTTC.

V and J are TRBV24-1 and TRBJ1-1; maybe TRBD1 (5 bases). The V gene's germline CDR1 is KGHDR and CDR2 SFDVKD. This CDR3 spans 12 amino acids. Trimming left V 3 bases short and J 8 bases short, with 9 bases between. DNA of the CDR3: TGTGCCACCAGTGATGGAGGGGTGGAAGCTTTCTTT. Translated, it gives CATSDGGVEAFF.

This sequence joins TRBV3-1 (or the pseudogene TRBV3-2) and TRBJ2-3, with TRBD2 matching over 14 bases. The germline V gene has CDR1 LGHDT and CDR2 YNNKEL (reference sequence). V gave up 3 bases and J gave up 5 bases; unmatched junction bases: 1. This CDR3 has 15 amino acids. In nucleotides, the CDR3 is TGTGCCAGCAGCCAGGGGACTAGCGGGAGAGATACGCAGTATTTT. Translated: CASSQGTSGRDTQYF.